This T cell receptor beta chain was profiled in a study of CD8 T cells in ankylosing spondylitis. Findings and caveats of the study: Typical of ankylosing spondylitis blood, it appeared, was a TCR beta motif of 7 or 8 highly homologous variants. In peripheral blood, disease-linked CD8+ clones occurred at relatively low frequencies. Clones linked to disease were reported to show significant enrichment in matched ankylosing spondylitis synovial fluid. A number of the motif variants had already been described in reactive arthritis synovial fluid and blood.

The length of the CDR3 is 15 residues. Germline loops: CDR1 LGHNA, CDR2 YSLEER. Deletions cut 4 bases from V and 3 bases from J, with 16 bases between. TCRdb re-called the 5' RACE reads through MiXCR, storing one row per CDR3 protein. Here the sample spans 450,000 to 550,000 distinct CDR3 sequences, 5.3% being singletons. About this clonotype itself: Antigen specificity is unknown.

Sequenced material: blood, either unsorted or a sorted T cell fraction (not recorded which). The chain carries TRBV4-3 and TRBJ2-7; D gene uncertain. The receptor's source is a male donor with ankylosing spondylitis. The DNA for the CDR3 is TGCGCCAGCAGCCGGGGATGGTCCCTAGGCTACGAGCAGTACTTC. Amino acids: CASSRGWSLGYEQYF.